A single T cell receptor beta chain is shown here with its context. The sample belongs to a study of shared clonotypes between healthy human individuals. About the study: The people who gave samples were a couple of women and a few men aged 18 to 49.

The CDR3 is 14 residues long. V lost 1 base and J lost 5, with 11 bases in between. CDR1 and CDR2 (germline): LGHNA, YNFKEQ. Unsorted PBMC DNA underwent sequencing on ten immunoSEQ deep assay plates. Assay used: immunoSEQ multiplex PCR; TCRdb lists only in-frame clones, some missing. The sample shows 450,000 or so clones, roughly three quarters of them seen only once. This TCR was recovered from a woman in her thirties or forties in good health. Some clones in this sample may be carry-over from other donors' samples. The V and J genes are TRBV4-2 and TRBJ2-5; D could derive from TRBD1 or TRBD2 (5 bases each). Sequenced sample: PBMCs. The CDR3 DNA sequence: TGTGCCAGCAGCCAAGGCCTCGGGGACGAGACCCAGTACTTC. Encoded protein: CASSQGLGDETQYF.